What follows is one TCR beta chain and its context. The entry originates in a study of blood T cells in healthy people across ages. Study as a whole: Template switching captured about one barcoded beta molecule per two T cells.

The junction had 4 bases not matched to a gene; V was cut back by 6 bases and J by 2 bases. The CDR3 covers 15 residues. Germline CDR1 reads MNHNY; CDR2 reads SVGAGI (reference sequence). The use of a sample-barcoded 5' primer and a J-beta primer mix characterized a second PCR of roughly 6 to 11 cycles. Every cDNA was tagged by a template-switch adaptor with 12 random nucleotides. TCRdb itself ran the 5' RACE reads through MiXCR, one entry per CDR3 protein. Counted here are hundreds of thousands of distinct CDR3 sequences, 58% occurring once; the ten biggest clones make up about 20%. The chain uses TRBV6-6 and TRBJ2-6; 7 bases map to TRBD1. Material: blood. The sequence derives from a man between 25 and 39 years old in good health. The CDR3 nucleotides read TGTGCCAGCAGCCGGGGACAGCCTGGGGCCAACGTCCTGACTTTC. Residues: CASSRGQPGANVLTF.